The entry that follows covers one TCR beta chain sequence. Its specificity is unknown. Constant-region reverse primers amplified full-length variable regions, followed by semi-nested Nested Universal Primer A PCR. Each CDR3 protein gets one entry after TCRdb re-called the 5' RACE reads with MiXCR. The sample holds 40,000 to 65,000 distinct CDR3 sequences; roughly a quarter are singletons and the top ten take around 3%. The V gene lost 4 bases and the J gene lost 5 bases, with 3 bases spanning the gap. Germline assignment: CDR1 MDHEN and CDR2 SYDVKM. The CDR3 consists of 11 residues. Study-wide findings and caveats: The TCR gene usage of tumor memory CD4+ T cells clustered together with blood and lymph node memory CD4+ cells and with lymph node naive CD4+ cells.

Sequencing was performed on tumor-infiltrating naive CD4+ T cells sorted from the breast tumor. The subset is: naive CD4+ T cells, CD4+CD45RA+CD25-. The chain recombines TRBV28 with TRBJ2-1; D remains unclear. The TCR comes from a female donor with breast cancer. CDR3 residues: CASSYHNEQFF. CDR3 bases: TGTGCCAGCAGTTACCACAATGAGCAGTTCTTC. The variable domain in full, completed from reference TRBV28 and TRBJ2-1, reads DVKVTQSSRYLVKRTGEKVFLECVQDMDHENMFWYRQDPGLGLRLIYFSYDVKMKEKGDIPEGYSVSREKKERFSLILESASTNQTSMYLCASSYHNEQFFGPGTRLTVL.